The 7 T cell receptor beta chains below come from one sample, sequenced in a study of T-cell reconstitution after alpha-beta-depleted transplantation in children. Preparation of the TCRbeta library was carried out with unique molecular identifiers. TCRdb passed the PCR reads through MiXCR, listing each CDR3 protein once. Counted here are a few hundred thousand distinct CDR3 sequences, 9% to 12% occurring once; the ten biggest clones make up roughly 2.5%. The sample consisted of PBMCs from the stem cell graft donor, taken from the stem cell graft. Receptor source: a human donor who donated a stem cell graft to a child with acute lymphoblastic leukemia.

This clonotype was seen more than once but under ten times. V and J are TRBV6-2 or TRBV6-3 and TRBJ1-1; D remains unclear. The length of the CDR3 is 12 residues. In germline, CDR1 is MNHEY, CDR2 SVGEGT. Trimming removed 3 bases from V and 6 bases from J, with 8 bases in between. This chain's CDR3 is CASSYPPAEAFF. In nucleotides, the CDR3 is TGTGCCAGCAGTTATCCCCCAGCTGAAGCTTTCTTT.

About this clonotype: Mismatch with germline at one junction end may stem from a read error. CDR3 sequence: CSSSLSARNNSPLHF. The CDR3 coding sequence is TGTTCCAGCAGCTTATCTGCGAGAAATAATTCACCCCTCCACTTT. V is TRBV14 and J is TRBJ1-6, with D uncertain. There are 15 residues in the CDR3. Looked up from germline, CDR1 is SGHDN and CDR2 is FVKESK.

V usage is TRBV5-6 and J usage is TRBJ2-3, with D perhaps TRBD2 (6 bases). The V end was cut by 5 bases, the J end by 3 bases, with 13 bases between. This CDR3 region has 14 residues. Germline V lookup: CDR1 SGHDT, CDR2 YYEEEE. CDR3 sequence: CASRSVRGTDTQYF. For the CDR3, the DNA is TGTGCCAGCAGATCGGTTCGGGGGACAGATACGCAGTATTTT.

This clonotype came up a few times. The CDR3 spells CASSGDDRGRGQPQHF. The CDR3, as DNA: TGTGCCAGCTCAGGTGATGACAGGGGGCGCGGGCAGCCCCAGCATTTT. V usage is TRBV18 and J usage is TRBJ1-5; the match to TRBD1 covers 10 bases. This CDR3 is built from 16 residues. From germline, CDR1 is KGHSH and CDR2 LQKENI. J was trimmed by 7 bases and V by 5 bases; bases with no gene match: 11.

CDR3 DNA sequence: TGCAGTGCCGGGGGCGGGGTGACTGAAGCTTTCTTT. It yields the protein CSAGGGVTEAFF. This chain connects TRBV20-1 to TRBJ1-1, with D tentatively TRBD1 (6 bases). V gave up 6 bases and J gave up 5 bases, with 13 bases separating them. CDR3 length: 12 residues. Germline lookup yields CDR1 DFQATT and CDR2 SNEGSKA (reference sequence).

This clonotype has more than one count but fewer than ten. V gene TRBV7-2 combines with J gene TRBJ2-1; D is possibly TRBD2 (6 bases). The V end lost 3 bases, the J end lost 6 bases, and 12 bases lay between the germline ends. The germline V gene has CDR1 SGHTA and CDR2 FQGNSA. The CDR3 covers 14 residues. DNA for the CDR3: TGTGCCAGCAGCTTTTTTGGCGGGACCAATGAGCAGTTCTTC. Translation gives CASSFFGGTNEQFF. Combining the CDR3 with reference TRBV7-2 and TRBJ2-1 gives the whole variable domain GAGVSQSPSNKVTEKGKDVELRCDPISGHTALYWYRQSLGQGLEFLIYFQGNSAPDKSGLPSDRFSAERTGGSVSTLTIQRTQQEDSAVYLCASSFFGGTNEQFFGPGTRLTVL.

This rearrangement joins TRBV7-9 to TRBJ2-7, with D perhaps assigned TRBD1 or TRBD2 (5 bases each). This CDR3 spans 14 amino acids. CDR1 and CDR2 (germline): SEHNR, FQNEAQ (reference sequence). V lost 10 bases, J lost 2 bases, and 18 bases lay in between. The CDR3 protein is CATVGRTNPYEQYF. DNA for the CDR3: TGTGCCACCGTGGGACGGACGAATCCCTACGAGCAGTACTTC. The complete variable domain, with remaining parts taken from reference TRBV7-9 and TRBJ2-7, reads DTGVSQNPRHKITKRGQNVTFRCDPISEHNRLYWYRQTLGQGPEFLTYFQNEAQLEKSRLLSDRFSAERPKGSFSTLEIQRTEQGDSAMYLCATVGRTNPYEQYFGPGTRLTVT.